The clone carrying this T cell receptor (beta chain) was counted between two and nine times. Its antigen remains unknown. This table comes from immunoSEQ multiplex PCR, and its TCRdb copy is limited to in-frame clones, with some not included. Here the sample spans about a million clones, 70% to 85% being singletons. Germline CDR1 and CDR2: MDHEN and SYDVKM. V gave up 5 bases and J gave up 7 bases, with 29 bases separating them. This CDR3 contains 19 residues. The entry originates in a study of shared clonotypes between healthy human individuals. Background on the study: Researchers assigned three CD4 naive, three CD4 memory, two CD8 naive and one CD8 memory plate to each donor.

The study, taken as a whole, reports: Clonotypes shared by all four sorted-subset donors had higher generation probabilities than non-shared clonotypes.

Sequencing input: memory CD4+ T cells from PBMCs. Subset meaning: CD45RA-negative fraction. The receptor comes from a man aged 18 to 30 in good health. Some clones in this sample may be carry-over from other donors' samples. The gene calls are TRBV28 and TRBJ2-2, with D possibly called TRBD1 or TRBD2 (6 bases each). CDR3 nucleotide sequence: TGTGCCAGCAGTATCCTTCAAGGGAGAGGCCAGGGGAGGATCGGGGAGCTGTTTTTT. It encodes CASSILQGRGQGRIGELFF.